This TCR beta chain was identified during a study of blood T cell repertoires in COVID-19. Trimming stripped 2 bases from V and 8 bases from J, with 7 bases between. Germline V CDR1 and CDR2: ENHRY, SYGVKD. This CDR3 has 12 amino acids. The repertoire was sequenced with immunoSEQ multiplex PCR; TCRdb's copy has only in-frame clones and lacks some. The sample consists of about 250,000 clones, approximately 91% of them appearing once. V usage is TRBV10-3 and J usage is TRBJ2-1; D gene unclear. The receptor's source is a woman between 25 and 40 years old with acute or convalescent COVID-19. Source material: peripheral blood. The chain's CDR3 is CAISENSDEQFF. As DNA, the CDR3 is TGTGCCATCAGTGAGAACTCCGATGAGCAGTTCTTC.